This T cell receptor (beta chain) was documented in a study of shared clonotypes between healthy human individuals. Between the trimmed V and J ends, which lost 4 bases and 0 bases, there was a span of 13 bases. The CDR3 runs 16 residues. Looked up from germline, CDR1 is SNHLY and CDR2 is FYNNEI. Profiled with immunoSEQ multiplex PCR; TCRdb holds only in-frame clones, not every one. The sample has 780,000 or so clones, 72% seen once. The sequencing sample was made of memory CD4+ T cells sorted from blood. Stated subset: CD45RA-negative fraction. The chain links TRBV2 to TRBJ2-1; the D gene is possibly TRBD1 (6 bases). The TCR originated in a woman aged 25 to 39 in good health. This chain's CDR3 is CASSVQGMSSYNEQFF. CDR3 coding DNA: TGTGCCAGCAGTGTTCAGGGGATGAGCTCCTACAATGAGCAGTTCTTC.